This is a list of T cell receptor beta chains from one sample in a study of identical twins. TCRdb ran MiXCR on the 5' RACE reads and lists one entry per CDR3 protein. The table includes about 660,000 distinct CDR3 sequences, approximately 9% detected once. The sample also formed part of further work on yellow fever vaccine responses in identical twins.

The sample comprised PBMCs. All receptors derive from a woman younger than 35 in good health. Each CDR3 is given without its conserved first and last residue.

j_call v_call cdr3_aa
TRBJ1-1 TRBV7-9 ASSLVLGTEAF
TRBJ2-3 TRBV7-2 ASSESGRGTDTQY
TRBJ2-1 TRBV7-9 ASSPPGTGGLNEQF
TRBJ2-1 TRBV29-1 SVAGAYNEQF
TRBJ1-1 TRBV20-1 SASTWDSSGTEAF
TRBJ2-1 TRBV12-3/TRBV12-4 ASRAPVVVEQF
TRBJ2-2 TRBV10-1 ASRTGTSGGTGELF
TRBJ1-1 TRBV11-2 ASSASFNTEAF
TRBJ1-5 TRBV6-2/TRBV6-3 ASRPGIVGNQPQH
TRBJ2-3 TRBV20-1 SAIGQGNSDTQY
TRBJ1-1 TRBV6-1 ASSEVYSDTEAF
TRBJ2-1 TRBV7-8 APRGGQSYNEQF
TRBJ2-3 TRBV7-3 ASSQIGPDTQY
TRBJ2-1 TRBV7-2 ASSSRDLDEQF
TRBJ2-7 TRBV7-6 ASSFGLQGEYEQY
TRBJ2-1 TRBV7-6 ASSSYGQAGHNEQF
TRBJ2-1 TRBV5-1 ASSTVADNEQF
TRBJ2-5 TRBV29-1 SVYGRDQETQY
TRBJ2-7 TRBV11-2 ASSLVLGSSYEQY
TRBJ1-1 TRBV5-1 ASSSSIGEKAF
TRBJ2-2 TRBV29-1 SAKLTSGPGELF
TRBJ2-5 TRBV20-1 SATAGQETQY
TRBJ2-5 TRBV11-3 ASSHRTSGPRGQY
TRBJ2-7 TRBV6-5 ASSYLGEQH
TRBJ2-7 TRBV6-1 ASRRTGSSYEQY
TRBJ2-3 TRBV15 ATSRDPGATTDTQY